This TCR beta chain is drawn from a study of OX40 agonist ivuxolimab in advanced cancers. In the study overall: People who had prior anti-PD-1, anti-PD-L1 or anti-CTLA-4 therapy could take part, and around 43% had some.

Assay used: immunoSEQ multiplex PCR; TCRdb lists only in-frame clones, some missing. The data hold approximately 24,000 clones, with roughly three quarters observed a single time. About this clone itself: Its antigen remains unidentified.

Findings and caveats of the study: Clonal expansion by week 6 occurred in CD4+ and CD8+ blood T cells (at 0.1 to 3.0 mg/kg). Researchers did not establish what antigens the expanded peripheral T cells target.

This CDR3 is 13 amino acids long. This receptor was obtained from an adult with an advanced solid tumor such as melanoma, head and neck, liver or kidney cancer. J is TRBJ2-7 and V is TRBV21-1; the table's D call TRBD2 went unverified against the DNA. TRBV21-1 is marked as a pseudogene. Sequenced material: CD4+ or CD8+ T cells sorted from blood, taken in a trial of the OX40 agonist ivuxolimab. The DNA for the CDR3 is TGTGCCAGCAGCAAACCGGAGTCCTACGAGCAGTACTTC. It translates to CASSKPESYEQYF.